The clone carrying this T cell receptor (beta chain) was picked up one time. These data come from a study of blood T cell repertoires in COVID-19. For the study at large: The cDNA or gDNA used as material had been derived from T cells, B-cell-depleted T cells, or PBMCs.

The repertoire was sequenced with immunoSEQ multiplex PCR; TCRdb's copy has only in-frame clones and lacks some. The sample has 50,000 or so clones; 80% to 95% are singletons. Germline values: CDR1 SGHAT, CDR2 FQNNGV. The CDR3 length is 15 residues. The germline V and J ends were trimmed by 2 bases and 6 bases, with 13 bases remaining between them. The clonotype originates from a human donor with active COVID-19. The donor label of this sample is uncertain. Sequenced material: peripheral blood. The chain employs TRBV11-2 and TRBJ1-4; TRBD1 might be the D (6 bases). The DNA for the CDR3 is TGTGCCAGCAGCTTAAACCCGGACAGCGATGAAAAACTGTTTTTT. Translated, it gives CASSLNPDSDEKLFF.